The T cell receptor (beta chain) described here comes from a study of shared clonotypes between healthy human individuals. Study-level findings and limits: Across a handful of donors, naive CD4 shared roughly 5%, naive CD8 less than 4%, memory CD4 over 2%, memory CD8 0.4% to 0.5%.

It was into CD45RA+ naive and CD45RA-negative memory subsets that the CD4+ cells were split. As handled by the study authors: Filtering differed for immunoSEQ, which gave only junction sequences without quality scores. The protocol was immunoSEQ multiplex PCR, while the TCRdb copy is restricted to in-frame clones and leaves out a portion. That table gives V, J and clone size, and the DNA gave D and trimming. The sample yields around 2.5 million clones, roughly 93% seen once. Germline V lookup: CDR1 SNHLY, CDR2 FYNNEI. The CDR3 is made up of 15 amino acids. The trim removed 5 bases at V and 7 bases at J, leaving 14 bases unmatched. This clone appeared a single time. Its antigen remains unidentified.

This receptor was identified in a man aged 18 to 29 in good health. Some clones in this sample may be carry-over from other donors' samples. Input material: naive CD4+ T cells from PBMCs. As to subset: CD45RA+ positively selected. J is TRBJ2-7 and V is TRBV2; the match to TRBD1 covers 7 bases. CDR3 sequence: CASSIPVQGNGEQYF. CDR3 in DNA: TGTGCCAGCAGTATCCCTGTACAGGGGAATGGGGAGCAGTACTTC.